These 2 T cell receptor beta chains were all obtained from the same sample, sequenced in a study of cytomegalovirus exposure and HLA in healthy donors. Vbeta (60) and Jbeta (13) primers were used in the PCR. Sequencing used immunoSEQ multiplex PCR; TCRdb keeps in-frame clones, though not all of them. The data show around 190,000 clones, 78% seen once. The source material was PBMCs. The receptors shown here come from a woman younger than 45 in good health and CMV-seropositive.

This clone was seen more than once but under ten times. This chain connects TRBV4-1 to TRBJ2-1; tentative D call: TRBD1 (5 bases). The CDR3 contains 12 residues. Germline V lookup: CDR1 MGHRA, CDR2 YSYEKL. V lost 4 bases and J lost 15, with 16 bases in between. The CDR3 DNA reads TGCGCCAGCAGCCCCCCTAGGGGCAGTTGGTTCTTC. It encodes CASSPPRGSWFF.

The CDR3 loop reads CASSLVGGDYEQYF. CDR3 nucleotides: TGTGCCAGCAGCTTAGTTGGGGGCGATTACGAGCAGTACTTC. This chain links TRBV11-2 with TRBJ2-7; D possibly corresponds to TRBD1 (6 bases). The ends were cut back, 1 base at V and 4 bases at J, with 11 bases in the middle. CDR3 length: 14 amino acids. In germline, CDR1 is SGHAT, CDR2 FQNNGV.